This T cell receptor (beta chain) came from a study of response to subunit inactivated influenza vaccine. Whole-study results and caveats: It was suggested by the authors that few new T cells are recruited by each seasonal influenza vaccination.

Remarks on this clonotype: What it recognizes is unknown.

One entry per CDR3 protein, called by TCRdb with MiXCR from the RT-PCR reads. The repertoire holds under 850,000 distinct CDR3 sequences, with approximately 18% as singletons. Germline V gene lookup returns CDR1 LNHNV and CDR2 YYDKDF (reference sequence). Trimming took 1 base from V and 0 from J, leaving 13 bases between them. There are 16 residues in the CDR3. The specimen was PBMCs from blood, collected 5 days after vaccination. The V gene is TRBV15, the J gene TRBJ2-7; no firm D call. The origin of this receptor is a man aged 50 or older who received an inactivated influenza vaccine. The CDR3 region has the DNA TGTGCCACCAGCAGAGGTCTTCTACCGAGCTCCTACGAGCAGTACTTC. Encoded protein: CATSRGLLPSSYEQYF.